Below, 26 T cell receptor beta chains from the same sample are listed, as sequenced in a study of chemoradiotherapy in HPV16-positive cancers. The data were produced by immunoSEQ multiplex PCR, yet TCRdb's version contains in-frame clones alone and is incomplete. This sample has fewer than 30,000 clones, with about nine tenths found just once. The sample was blood, taken from a patient who underwent chemoradiotherapy. All receptors come from a human donor with HPV-associated anogenital cancer.

This clone appeared a single time. Here the CDR3 reads CASSVSGTSYEQYF. For the CDR3, the DNA is TGTGCCAGCAGTGTATCGGGGACCTCCTACGAGCAGTACTTC. The chain recombines TRBV6-1 with TRBJ2-7, with D perhaps being TRBD1 or TRBD2 (5 bases each). Germline CDR1 reads MNHNS; CDR2 reads SASEGT. Trimming removed 4 bases from V and 0 bases from J, with 10 bases in between. The CDR3 sequence is 14 residues long.

The chain recombines TRBV28 with TRBJ1-2; D is unclear. CDR3 length: 13 residues. The germline gives CDR1 MDHEN, CDR2 SYDVKM. Trimming took off 2 bases at V and 9 bases at J, with 13 bases between the two ends. The CDR3 sequence: CASSLGQVTRYTF. The DNA for the CDR3 is TGTGCCAGCAGTTTAGGGCAGGTAACTCGCTACACCTTC.

This sequence joins TRBV4-3 and TRBJ2-7, with D perhaps matching TRBD2 (5 bases). This CDR3 is 14 amino acids long. CDR1 is LGHNA, CDR2 YSLEER, per germline. With 0 bases removed from V and 7 bases from J, the gap between germline ends came to 13 bases. The CDR3 DNA is TGCGCCAGCAGCCAAGATATCCCCCCGGGGGAGCAGTACTTC. It codes for CASSQDIPPGEQYF.

The chain couples TRBV25-1 to TRBJ1-2; maybe TRBD1 (5 bases). Germline V gene data show CDR1 as MGHDK and CDR2 as SYGVNS. Between the trimmed V and J ends, which lost 5 bases and 6 bases, there was a span of 13 bases. The length of the CDR3 is 13 residues. The CDR3 loop reads CASSSAGRDGYTF. In DNA form, the CDR3 reads TGTGCCAGCAGTTCGGCGGGCAGGGATGGCTACACCTTC.

The rearrangement links TRBV6-6 to TRBJ2-5, with a weak D call TRBD1 (5 bases). The CDR3 totals 15 residues. V dropped 2 bases and J dropped 2 bases, with 12 bases sitting between them. Germline CDR1 is MNHNY and CDR2 is SVGAGI (reference sequence). The CDR3 coding sequence is TGTGCCAGCAGTTACGGCCAGGGTAATCAAGAGACCCAGTACTTC. This codes for CASSYGQGNQETQYF.

This chain uses TRBV29-1 with TRBJ2-1, with D uncertain. Per the germline V gene, CDR1 is SQVTM and CDR2 is ANQGSEA. This CDR3 region has 12 residues. Between the trimmed V and J ends, which lost 7 bases and 2 bases, there was a span of 9 bases. The CDR3 bases are TGCAGCGCAGACCTGACCTACAATGAGCAGTTCTTC. It specifies CSADLTYNEQFF.

V usage is TRBV19 and J usage is TRBJ2-7; the match to TRBD2 covers 9 bases. V gave up 4 bases and J gave up 6 bases; unmatched junction bases: 7. The V gene's germline CDR1 is LNHDA and CDR2 SQIVND (reference sequence). CDR3 length: 14 residues. This CDR3 reads CASSTGLAAVEQYF. DNA of the CDR3: TGTGCCAGTAGTACGGGACTAGCAGCGGTCGAGCAGTACTTC.

V and J are TRBV12-5 and TRBJ2-3, with 7 bases lining up with TRBD2. This CDR3 is built from 19 residues. The germline V gene has CDR1 LGHNT and CDR2 FRNRAP. V dropped 1 base and J dropped 5; count of bases not matched to a gene: 18. CDR3 protein: CASGLDALENARGRDTQYF. The CDR3 nucleotides read TGTGCTAGTGGTTTGGACGCTTTGGAAAACGCGCGGGGGAGAGATACGCAGTATTTT.

The rearrangement joins TRBV6-5 to TRBJ2-1; D is ambiguous. V lost 6 bases, J lost 0 bases, and 12 bases lay in between. Germline V gene data show CDR1 as MNHEY and CDR2 as SVGAGI. The CDR3 length is 15 residues. The CDR3 nucleotides are TGTGCCAGCAGCTCTGGACGGAGCTCCTACAATGAGCAGTTCTTC. It codes for CASSSGRSSYNEQFF.

This clone has just a few counts. The CDR3 sequence: CASSLVGGAEQFF. The CDR3, as DNA: TGTGCCAGCAGCTTAGTGGGGGGTGCTGAGCAGTTCTTC. This rearrangement joins TRBV7-2 to TRBJ2-1, with D perhaps matching TRBD2 (6 bases). Between the trimmed V and J ends, which lost 1 base and 9 bases, there was a span of 10 bases. CDR1 and CDR2 from the germline V gene are SGHTA and FQGNSA. The CDR3 spans 13 residues.

J is TRBJ2-3 and V is TRBV4-1; TRBD1 is a possible D gene (6 bases). Trimming shortened V by 0 bases and J by 0 bases, and 10 bases separated the two germline ends. The germline CDR1 and CDR2 sequences are MGHRA and YSYEKL. The CDR3 contains 16 residues. The CDR3 reads CASSQDWGLSTDTQYF. The CDR3 nucleotides are TGCGCCAGCAGCCAAGATTGGGGGCTTAGCACAGATACGCAGTATTTT.

The rearrangement links TRBV19 to TRBJ2-7; TRBD1 might be the D (6 bases). CDR3 length: 14 residues. Trimming removed 2 bases from V and 6 bases from J, with 14 bases in between. CDR1 LNHDA and CDR2 SQIVND come from the germline V gene (reference sequence). For the CDR3, the DNA is TGTGCCAGTAGTATACAGGGGCAAGTCGGCGAGCAGTACTTC. It codes for CASSIQGQVGEQYF.

The V gene is TRBV9, the J gene TRBJ2-3, with TRBD1 identical over 9 bases. The germline CDR1 and CDR2 sequences are SGDLS and YYNGEE. The CDR3 spans 16 residues. With 4 bases clipped from V and 0 bases from J, the junction kept 6 bases outside the gene matches. The CDR3 spells CASSISGQGSTDTQYF. CDR3 in DNA: TGTGCCAGCAGCATCAGTGGACAGGGGAGCACAGATACGCAGTATTTT.

In this sample, this clone turned up once. The V call is TRBV30, the J call TRBJ2-7, with D perhaps being TRBD1 or TRBD2 (5 bases each). Trimming took 5 bases from V and 0 from J, leaving 11 bases between them. This CDR3 is built from 13 residues. Germline V gene sequence: CDR1 GTSNPN, CDR2 SVGIG (reference sequence). DNA for the CDR3: TGTGCCTGGGCTTTCGGGACCTCCTACGAGCAGTACTTC. Translation gives CAWAFGTSYEQYF. Filled out from reference TRBV30 and TRBJ2-7, the complete variable domain reads SQTIHQWPATLVQPVGSPLSLECTVEGTSNPNLYWYRQAAGRGLQLLFYSVGIGQISSEVPQNLSASRPQDRQFILSSKKLLLSDSGFYLCAWAFGTSYEQYFGPGTRLTVT.

The chain recombines TRBV27 with TRBJ1-1, with D perhaps matching TRBD1 (5 bases). Germline lookup yields CDR1 MNHEY and CDR2 SMNVEV (reference sequence). This CDR3 is 15 amino acids long. V dropped 5 bases and J dropped 0 bases, with 13 bases sitting between them. CDR3: CASSRGGGMNTEAFF. The CDR3, as DNA: TGTGCCAGCAGTCGGGGCGGGGGGATGAACACTGAAGCTTTCTTT.

The chain employs TRBV6-5 and TRBJ1-5; D ambiguous. This CDR3 contains 15 residues. Germline V gene sequence: CDR1 MNHEY, CDR2 SVGAGI. V lost 6 bases and J 1 base, leaving 13 bases between the germline ends. This CDR3 reads CASRLRESSNQPQHF. The CDR3 nucleotides read TGTGCCAGCAGACTCCGTGAATCCAGCAATCAGCCCCAGCATTTT.

This clone has only a few counts. V gene TRBV6-5 combines with J gene TRBJ2-2, with 8 positions matching TRBD1. Germline lookup yields CDR1 MNHEY and CDR2 SVGAGI. This CDR3 has 14 amino acids. V trimming: 7 bases; J trimming: 4 bases; junction bases outside the gene matches: 5. CDR3 sequence reads: CASTITGGTGELFF. DNA of the CDR3: TGTGCCAGCACTATAACAGGGGGCACCGGGGAGCTGTTTTTT.

This chain uses TRBV18 with TRBJ2-7, with TRBD2 as a possible D gene (6 bases). V gave up 4 bases and J gave up 1 base, with 20 bases separating them. The germline V gene has CDR1 KGHSH and CDR2 LQKENI. The CDR3 contains 17 residues. CDR3 in amino acids: CASSLHRTTLLSYEQYF. The CDR3 DNA follows: TGTGCCAGCTCACTCCACAGGACTACGCTCCTGTCCTACGAGCAGTACTTC.

The chain carries TRBV4-1 and TRBJ2-3, with 9 bases lining up with TRBD1. V trimming: 0 bases; J trimming: 8 bases; junction bases outside the gene matches: 12. The germline CDR1 and CDR2 sequences are MGHRA and YSYEKL. The CDR3 sequence is 17 residues long. The CDR3 sequence: CASSQDRQGGVFSTQYF. The CDR3 DNA reads as TGCGCCAGCAGCCAAGATCGACAGGGGGGCGTCTTTAGTACGCAGTATTTT.

The genes are TRBV18 and TRBJ1-3; TRBD1 matches at 7 bases. Unmatched junction bases numbered 8, after V lost 3 bases and J lost 0 bases. Germline V gene lookup returns CDR1 KGHSH and CDR2 LQKENI. This CDR3 has 17 amino acids. The CDR3: CASSPNGQALSGNTIYF. In DNA, the CDR3 is TGTGCCAGCTCACCGAACGGACAGGCTCTCTCTGGAAACACCATATATTTT.

V gene TRBV2 combines with J gene TRBJ2-2; 12 positions agree with TRBD1. V trimming: 7 bases; J trimming: 5 bases; junction bases outside the gene matches: 20. Looked up from germline, CDR1 is SNHLY and CDR2 is FYNNEI. CDR3 size: 20 residues. The CDR3 here is CASTTRKWDRGPSRTGELFF. In DNA, the CDR3 is TGTGCCAGCACCACCCGGAAGTGGGACAGGGGGCCGAGTCGGACCGGGGAGCTGTTTTTT.

V and J are TRBV19 and TRBJ1-1; 7 nucleotides match TRBD1. The V and J ends lost 3 bases and 5 bases, in that order; junction bases with no gene match: 12. The CDR3 loop spans 16 amino acids. CDR1 is LNHDA, CDR2 SQIVND, per germline (reference sequence). The CDR3 DNA reads as TGTGCCAGTAGTATGTGGGGGAGACAGGGAGAAACTGAAGCTTTCTTT. The encoded protein is CASSMWGRQGETEAFF.

The chain uses TRBV28 and TRBJ2-5, with TRBD1 matching over 7 bases. The CDR3 runs 13 residues. Losses at the gene ends were 6 bases for V and 4 bases for J; bases not matched to a gene: 5. The germline V gene has CDR1 MDHEN and CDR2 SYDVKM. CDR3 amino acids: CASSSRGPETQYF. CDR3 in DNA: TGTGCCAGCAGCTCTAGGGGGCCAGAGACCCAGTACTTC.

J is TRBJ2-5 and V is TRBV11-2; D unresolved. Germline assignment: CDR1 SGHAT and CDR2 FQNNGV. Trimming removed 3 bases at V and 3 bases at J, with 8 bases between. The length of the CDR3 is 13 residues. The CDR3 sequence is CASSLGREETQYF. The CDR3 DNA sequence: TGTGCCAGCAGCTTGGGCAGAGAAGAGACCCAGTACTTC.

This chain joins TRBV6-5 and TRBJ1-1; 8 nucleotides align to TRBD1. With V trimmed by 7 bases and J by 1 base, 8 bases remained unmatched. The germline V gene has CDR1 MNHEY and CDR2 SVGAGI. The CDR3 is 15 amino acids. Written as DNA, the CDR3 is TGTGCCAGCACTGTGGGACAGGCTGCGAACACTGAAGCTTTCTTT. As protein: CASTVGQAANTEAFF.

This chain uses TRBV19 with TRBJ1-6; 7 positions agree with TRBD1. The CDR3 runs to 21 residues. Germline loops: CDR1 LNHDA, CDR2 SQIVND (reference sequence). Losses at the gene ends were 0 bases for V and 4 bases for J; bases not matched to a gene: 18. The DNA of the CDR3 is TGTGCCAGTAGTATAGACCCGGGACAGCAAGCATCTATATCTTATAATTCACCCCTCCACTTT. Amino acid sequence: CASSIDPGQQASISYNSPLHF.